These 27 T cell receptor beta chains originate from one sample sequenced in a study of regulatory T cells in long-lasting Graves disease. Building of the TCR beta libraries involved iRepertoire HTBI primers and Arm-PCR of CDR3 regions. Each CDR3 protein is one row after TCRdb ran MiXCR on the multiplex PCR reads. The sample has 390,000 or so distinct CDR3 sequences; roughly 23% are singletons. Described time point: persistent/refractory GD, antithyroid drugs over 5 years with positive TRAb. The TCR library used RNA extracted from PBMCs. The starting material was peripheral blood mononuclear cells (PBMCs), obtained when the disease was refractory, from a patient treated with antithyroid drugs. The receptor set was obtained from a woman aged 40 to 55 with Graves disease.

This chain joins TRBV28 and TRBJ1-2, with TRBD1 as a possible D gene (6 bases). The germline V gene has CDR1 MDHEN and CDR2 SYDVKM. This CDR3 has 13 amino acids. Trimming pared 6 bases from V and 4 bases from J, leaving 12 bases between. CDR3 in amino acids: CASSHDRSYGYTF. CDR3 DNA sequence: TGTGCCAGCAGCCACGACAGGTCCTATGGCTACACCTTC.

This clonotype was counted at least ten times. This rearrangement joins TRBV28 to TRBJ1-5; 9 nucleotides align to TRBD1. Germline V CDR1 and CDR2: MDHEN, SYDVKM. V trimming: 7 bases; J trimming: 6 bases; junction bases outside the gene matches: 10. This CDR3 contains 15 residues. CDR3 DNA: TGTGCCAGCACCCCGGACAGGGGAATGGGTCAGCCCCAGCATTTT. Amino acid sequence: CASTPDRGMGQPQHF. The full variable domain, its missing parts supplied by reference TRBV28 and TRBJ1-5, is DVKVTQSSRYLVKRTGEKVFLECVQDMDHENMFWYRQDPGLGLRLIYFSYDVKMKEKGDIPEGYSVSREKKERFSLILESASTNQTSMYLCASTPDRGMGQPQHFGDGTRLSIL.

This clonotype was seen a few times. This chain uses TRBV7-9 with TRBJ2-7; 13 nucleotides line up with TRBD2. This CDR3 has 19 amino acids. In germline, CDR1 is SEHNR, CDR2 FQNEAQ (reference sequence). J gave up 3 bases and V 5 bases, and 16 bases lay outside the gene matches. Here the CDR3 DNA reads TGTGCCAGCAGCGGTACCGGGACTAGCGGGACCTACCCCCACTACGAGCAGTACTTC. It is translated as CASSGTGTSGTYPHYEQYF.

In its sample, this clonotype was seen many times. CDR3 bases: TGCGCCAGCAGCTTGGACGGACAGGGAAACACTGAAGCTTTCTTT. This gives the protein CASSLDGQGNTEAFF. The chain uses TRBV5-1 and TRBJ1-1; TRBD1 matches at 8 bases. CDR1 is SGHRS and CDR2 is YFSETQ in the germline V gene. Trimming took 0 bases from V and 2 from J; bases not matched to a gene: 3. The CDR3 totals 15 residues.

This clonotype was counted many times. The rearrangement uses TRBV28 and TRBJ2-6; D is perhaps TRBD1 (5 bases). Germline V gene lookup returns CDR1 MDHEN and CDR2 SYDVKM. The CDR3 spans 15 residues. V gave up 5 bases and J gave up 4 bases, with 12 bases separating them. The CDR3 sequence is CASSTRVSGANVLTF. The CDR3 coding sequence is TGTGCCAGCAGTACCAGGGTCTCCGGGGCCAACGTCCTGACTTTC. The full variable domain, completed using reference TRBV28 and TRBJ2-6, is DVKVTQSSRYLVKRTGEKVFLECVQDMDHENMFWYRQDPGLGLRLIYFSYDVKMKEKGDIPEGYSVSREKKERFSLILESASTNQTSMYLCASSTRVSGANVLTFGAGSRLTVL.

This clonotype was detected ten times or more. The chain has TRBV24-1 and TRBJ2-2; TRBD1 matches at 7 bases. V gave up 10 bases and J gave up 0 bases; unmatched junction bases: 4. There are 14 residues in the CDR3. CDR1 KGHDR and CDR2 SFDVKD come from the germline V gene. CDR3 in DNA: TGTGCCACTAGGGACAGCTCGAACACCGGGGAGCTGTTTTTT. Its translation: CATRDSSNTGELFF.

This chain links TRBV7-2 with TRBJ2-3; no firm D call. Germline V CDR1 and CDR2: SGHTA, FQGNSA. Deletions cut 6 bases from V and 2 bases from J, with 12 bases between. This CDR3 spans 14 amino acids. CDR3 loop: CASSLRVYTDTQYF. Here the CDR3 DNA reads TGTGCCAGCAGTCTCCGGGTCTACACAGATACGCAGTATTTT.

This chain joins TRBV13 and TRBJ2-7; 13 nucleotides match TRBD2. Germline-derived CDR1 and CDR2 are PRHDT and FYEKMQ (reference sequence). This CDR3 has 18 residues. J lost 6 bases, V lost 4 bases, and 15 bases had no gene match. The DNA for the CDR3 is TGTGCCAGCAGCTCCCTCCGCCCCACTAGCGGGAGGGCCTGCGAGCAGTACTTC. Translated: CASSSLRPTSGRACEQYF.

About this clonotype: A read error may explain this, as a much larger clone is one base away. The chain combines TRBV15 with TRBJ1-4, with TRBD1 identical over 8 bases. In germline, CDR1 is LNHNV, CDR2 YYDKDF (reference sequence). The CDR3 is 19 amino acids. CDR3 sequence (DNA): TGTGCCGCCAGCAGAGGTTGGGGATACAGGGGGGTGGAGAATGAAAAACTGTTTTTT. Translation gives CAASRGWGYRGVENEKLFF. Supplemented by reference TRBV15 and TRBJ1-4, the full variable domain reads DAMVIQNPRYQVTQFGKPVTLSCSQTLNHNVMYWYQQKSSQAPKLLFHYYDKDFNNEADTPDNFQSRRPNTSFCFLDIRSPGLGDTAMYLCAASRGWGYRGVENEKLFFGSGTQLSVL.

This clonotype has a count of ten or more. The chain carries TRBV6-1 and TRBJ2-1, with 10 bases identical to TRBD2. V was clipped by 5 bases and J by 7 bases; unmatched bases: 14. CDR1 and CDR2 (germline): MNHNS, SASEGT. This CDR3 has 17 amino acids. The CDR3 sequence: CASSIHSGRNSRNEQFF. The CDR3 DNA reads TGTGCCAGCAGTATCCATAGCGGGAGGAATTCTAGGAATGAGCAGTTCTTC.

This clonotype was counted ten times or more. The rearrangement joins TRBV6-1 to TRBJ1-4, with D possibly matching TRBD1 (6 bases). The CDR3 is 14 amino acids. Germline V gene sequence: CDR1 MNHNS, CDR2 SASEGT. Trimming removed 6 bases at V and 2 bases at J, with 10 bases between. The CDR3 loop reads CASRLQGTNEKLFF. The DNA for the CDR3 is TGTGCCAGCAGACTACAGGGCACTAATGAAAAACTGTTTTTT.

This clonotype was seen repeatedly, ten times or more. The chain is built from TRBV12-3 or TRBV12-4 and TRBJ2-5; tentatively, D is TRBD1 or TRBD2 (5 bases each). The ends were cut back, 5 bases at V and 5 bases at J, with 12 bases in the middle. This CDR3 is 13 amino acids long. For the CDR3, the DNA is TGTGCCAGCAGTCTCACTTGGGGGGAGACCCAGTACTTC. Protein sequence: CASSLTWGETQYF.

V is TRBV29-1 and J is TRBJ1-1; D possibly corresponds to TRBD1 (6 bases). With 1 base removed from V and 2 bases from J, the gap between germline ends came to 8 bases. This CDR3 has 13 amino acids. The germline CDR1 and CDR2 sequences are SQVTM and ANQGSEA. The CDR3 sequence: CSVEGQENTEAFF. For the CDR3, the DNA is TGCAGCGTTGAAGGACAGGAAAACACTGAAGCTTTCTTT.

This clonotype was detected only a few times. CDR3 amino acids: CASSVTDYEQYF. The CDR3 bases are TGTGCCAGCAGCGTAACCGACTACGAGCAGTACTTC. J is TRBJ2-7 and V is TRBV9; D gene uncertain. V gave up 1 base and J gave up 3 bases, with 5 bases separating them. This CDR3 contains 12 residues. The germline V gene encodes CDR1 SGDLS and CDR2 YYNGEE.

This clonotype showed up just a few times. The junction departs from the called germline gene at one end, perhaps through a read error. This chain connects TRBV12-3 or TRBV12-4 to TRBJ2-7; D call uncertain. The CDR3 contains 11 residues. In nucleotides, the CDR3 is TGTACCAGCAGTTTAGAAGACGAGCAGTACTTC. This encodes CTSSLEDEQYF.

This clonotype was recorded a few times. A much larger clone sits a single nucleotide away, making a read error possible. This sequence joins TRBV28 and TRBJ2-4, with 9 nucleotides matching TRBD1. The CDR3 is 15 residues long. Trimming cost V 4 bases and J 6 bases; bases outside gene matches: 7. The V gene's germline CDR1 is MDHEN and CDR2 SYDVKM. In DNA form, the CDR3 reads TGTGCCAGCAGTTACTTAGGGACAGGGCGAAACATTCAGTACTTC. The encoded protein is CASSYLGTGRNIQYF.

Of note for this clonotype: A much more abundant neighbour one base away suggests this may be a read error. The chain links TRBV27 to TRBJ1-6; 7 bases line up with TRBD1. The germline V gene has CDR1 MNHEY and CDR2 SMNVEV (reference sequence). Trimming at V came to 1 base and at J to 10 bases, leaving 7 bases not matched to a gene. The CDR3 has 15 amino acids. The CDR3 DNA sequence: TGTGCCAGCAGTTTATTGTGGCAGGGGGAGTCACCCCTCCACTTT. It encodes CASSLLWQGESPLHF.

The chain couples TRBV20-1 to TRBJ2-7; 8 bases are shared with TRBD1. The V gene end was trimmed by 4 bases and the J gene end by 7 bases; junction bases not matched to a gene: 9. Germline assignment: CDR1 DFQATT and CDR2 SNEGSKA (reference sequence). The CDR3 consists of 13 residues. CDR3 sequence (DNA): TGCAGTGCTACGAGGACAGGGACGGGAGAGCAGTACTTC. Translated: CSATRTGTGEQYF.

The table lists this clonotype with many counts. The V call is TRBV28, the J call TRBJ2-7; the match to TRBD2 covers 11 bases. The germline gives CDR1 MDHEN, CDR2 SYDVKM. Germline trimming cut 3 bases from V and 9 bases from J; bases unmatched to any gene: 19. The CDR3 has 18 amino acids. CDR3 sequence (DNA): TGTGCCAGCAGTTTCGGCATCGGGACTAGCGGTATATTACGACGGCAGTACTTC. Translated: CASSFGIGTSGILRRQYF. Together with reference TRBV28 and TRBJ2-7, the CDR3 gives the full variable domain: DVKVTQSSRYLVKRTGEKVFLECVQDMDHENMFWYRQDPGLGLRLIYFSYDVKMKEKGDIPEGYSVSREKKERFSLILESASTNQTSMYLCASSFGIGTSGILRRQYFGPGTRLTVT.

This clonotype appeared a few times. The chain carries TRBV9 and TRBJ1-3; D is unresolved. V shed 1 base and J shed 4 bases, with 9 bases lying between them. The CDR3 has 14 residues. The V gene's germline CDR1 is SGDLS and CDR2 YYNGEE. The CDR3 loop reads CASSVSDGGNTIYF. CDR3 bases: TGTGCCAGCAGCGTATCAGACGGAGGAAACACCATATATTTT. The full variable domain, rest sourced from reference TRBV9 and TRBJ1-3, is DSGVTQTPKHLITATGQRVTLRCSPRSGDLSVYWYQQSLDQGLQFLIQYYNGEERAKGNILERFSAQQFPDLHSELNLSSLELGDSALYFCASSVSDGGNTIYFGEGSWLTVV.

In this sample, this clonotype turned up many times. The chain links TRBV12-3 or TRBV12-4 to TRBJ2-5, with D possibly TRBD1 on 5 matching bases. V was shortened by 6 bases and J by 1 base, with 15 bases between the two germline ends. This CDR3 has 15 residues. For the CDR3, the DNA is TGTGCCAGCAGATTCCGACAGAAGGGCCAAGAGACCCAGTACTTC. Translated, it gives CASRFRQKGQETQYF.

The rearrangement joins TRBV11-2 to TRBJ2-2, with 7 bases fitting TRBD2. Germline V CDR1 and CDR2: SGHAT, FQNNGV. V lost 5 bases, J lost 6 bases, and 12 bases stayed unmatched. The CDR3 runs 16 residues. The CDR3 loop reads CASSPFRLAGPGELFF. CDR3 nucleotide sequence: TGTGCCAGCAGCCCCTTTCGACTAGCAGGTCCCGGGGAGCTGTTTTTT.

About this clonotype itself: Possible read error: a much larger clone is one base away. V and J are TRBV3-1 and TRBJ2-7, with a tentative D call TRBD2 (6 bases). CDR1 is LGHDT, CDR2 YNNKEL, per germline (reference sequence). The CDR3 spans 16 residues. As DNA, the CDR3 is TGTGTCAGCAGCCAAGGAAACGGAGGGCCTCCCTACGAGCAGTACTTC. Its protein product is CVSSQGNGGPPYEQYF.

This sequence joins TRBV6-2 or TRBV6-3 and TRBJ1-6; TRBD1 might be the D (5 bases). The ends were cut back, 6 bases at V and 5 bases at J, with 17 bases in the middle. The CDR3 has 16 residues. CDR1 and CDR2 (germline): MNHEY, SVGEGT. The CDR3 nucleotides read TGTGCCAGCAGGACTACCCCGGGACCGAATAATTCACCCCTCCACTTT. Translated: CASRTTPGPNNSPLHF.

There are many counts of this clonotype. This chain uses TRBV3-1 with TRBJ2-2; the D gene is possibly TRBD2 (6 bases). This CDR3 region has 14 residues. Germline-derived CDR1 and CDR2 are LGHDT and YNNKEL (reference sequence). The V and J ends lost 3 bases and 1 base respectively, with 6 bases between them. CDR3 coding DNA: TGTGCCAGCAGCCAGGGACTGAACACCGGGGAGCTGTTTTTT. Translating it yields CASSQGLNTGELFF.

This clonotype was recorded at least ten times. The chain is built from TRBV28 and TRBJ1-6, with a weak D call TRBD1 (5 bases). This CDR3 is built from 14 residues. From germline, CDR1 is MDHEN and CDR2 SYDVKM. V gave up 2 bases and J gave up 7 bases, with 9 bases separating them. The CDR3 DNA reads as TGTGCCAGCAGTTTAAACAGGAGAAATTCACCCCTCCACTTT. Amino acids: CASSLNRRNSPLHF.

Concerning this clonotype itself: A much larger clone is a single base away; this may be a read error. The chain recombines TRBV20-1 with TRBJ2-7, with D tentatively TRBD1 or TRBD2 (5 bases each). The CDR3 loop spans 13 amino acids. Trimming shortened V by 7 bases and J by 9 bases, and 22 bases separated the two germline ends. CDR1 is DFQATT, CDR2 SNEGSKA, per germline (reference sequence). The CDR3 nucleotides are TGCAGTGGGTGGGGACCAGCACTTATGTCGCAGTACTTC. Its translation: CSGWGPALMSQYF.